This entry is about one TCR beta chain. Its target is unknown. Individuals who donated were healthy Caucasians from Russia aged roughly 6 to 90. Researchers collected about 9.7 milliliters of peripheral blood from every single donor. This entry belongs to a study of blood T cells in healthy people across ages. Findings and caveats of the study: Among long-lived donors, naive CD4+ cells were more numerous and diversity higher than in aged donors.

The CDR3 has 13 amino acids. Trimming removed 3 bases at V and 8 bases at J, with 12 bases between. Germline CDR1 ENHRY, CDR2 SYGVKD. Sample-barcoded 5' priming and a J-beta primer mix drove a second PCR of about 6 to 12 cycles. Every sample produced at least 3 million CDR3-containing paired-end reads. Each CDR3 protein gets one entry after TCRdb re-called the 5' RACE reads with MiXCR. The sample carries about 680,000 distinct CDR3 sequences, approximately 49% recorded once. The sequence was collected from a woman aged 55-75 years in good health. The specimen sequenced was blood. The chain recombines TRBV10-3 with TRBJ2-3, with D tentatively TRBD1 or TRBD2 (6 bases each). The CDR3 sequence: CAISDGGPSTQYF. The CDR3 DNA reads TGTGCCATCAGTGACGGGGGCCCAAGTACGCAGTATTTT.